The clone carrying this TCR beta chain showed up many times. The data derive from a study of patients and donors after allogeneic stem cell transplantation. MiXCR, run by TCRdb on the RT-PCR reads, gives a single entry per CDR3 protein. Of more than 150,000 distinct CDR3 sequences in the sample, 20% to 25% were seen once. The length of the CDR3 is 13 residues. V lost 4 bases to trimming and J lost 0 bases, with 9 bases between them. The germline CDR1 and CDR2 sequences are SQVTM and ANQGSEA. The gene calls are TRBV29-1 and TRBJ1-1; D unclear. The TCR sequence derives from a human donor who was either an allogeneic HSCT recipient or a stem cell or donor lymphocyte infusion donor (not recorded which). It is not recorded whose cells these are; they may come from a transplant donor. The specimen sequenced was blood, either unsorted or a sorted T cell fraction (not recorded which). CDR3 protein: CSVGQALNTEAFF. CDR3 nucleotide sequence: TGCAGCGTTGGGCAGGCCTTGAACACTGAAGCTTTCTTT. Based on the CDR3 plus reference TRBV29-1 and TRBJ1-1, the full variable domain is SAVISQKPSRDICQRGTSLTIQCQVDSQVTMMFWYRQQPGQSLTLIATANQGSEATYESGFVIDKFPISRPNLTFSTLTVSNMSPEDSSIYLCSVGQALNTEAFFGQGTRLTVV.